These 16 T cell receptor beta chains were sequenced from one sample in a study of T cell repertoires in cytomegalovirus infection. MiXCR, applied by TCRdb to the reads, yields one record per CDR3 protein. Of approximately 500,000 distinct CDR3 sequences listed, 11% are singletons. Sequenced input: PBMCs. These receptors all stem from a human donor in good health (CMV status not recorded). Some clones in this sample may be carry-over from other donors' samples.

This clonotype was seen many times. J is TRBJ1-1 and V is TRBV9; D gene ambiguous. The V gene's germline CDR1 is SGDLS and CDR2 YYNGEE. This CDR3 has 15 residues. With 3 bases removed from V and 7 bases from J, the gap between germline ends came to 19 bases. This CDR3 reads CASSGDYRAPDEAFF. DNA of the CDR3: TGTGCCAGCAGCGGAGACTACCGGGCTCCGGATGAAGCTTTCTTT.

CDR3 nucleotides: TGTGCCAGCAGTTACCCGGGCGGGGGACAAGAGACCCAGTACTTC. Translation: CASSYPGGGQETQYF. This chain uses TRBV6-6 with TRBJ2-5, with 7 bases identical to TRBD2. The CDR3 contains 15 residues. V lost 2 bases and J lost 2; bases outside the gene matches: 5. The germline V gene has CDR1 MNHNY and CDR2 SVGAGI (reference sequence).

This clonotype occurred many times. V usage is TRBV12-3 or TRBV12-4 and J usage is TRBJ2-4; the D is unclear. V lost 2 bases to trimming and J lost 9 bases, with 5 bases between them. The length of the CDR3 is 11 residues. The CDR3 here is CASSLYGIQYF. For the CDR3, the DNA is TGTGCCAGCAGTTTATACGGCATTCAGTACTTC.

The sample holds many counts of this clonotype. The chain links TRBV12-3 or TRBV12-4 to TRBJ2-3; 7 bases fit TRBD2. This CDR3 has 16 residues. Trimming removed 4 bases from V and 5 bases from J; junction bases left unmatched: 12. CDR3 region: CASSSLNPPGGDTQYF. CDR3 bases: TGTGCCAGCAGTTCCCTCAATCCTCCGGGGGGAGATACGCAGTATTTT.

This clonotype appeared many times. The chain has TRBV7-9 and TRBJ1-2; 9 bases align to TRBD1. J lost 4 bases, V lost 7 bases, and 7 bases had no gene match. This CDR3 has 14 residues. Germline V CDR1 and CDR2: SEHNR, FQNEAQ (reference sequence). The CDR3 protein is CASTLQGAGYGYTF. CDR3 nucleotides: TGTGCCAGCACCCTACAGGGGGCGGGCTATGGCTACACCTTC.

The chain combines TRBV27 with TRBJ2-7; TRBD2 matches at 11 bases. Trimming removed 4 bases from V and 0 bases from J; junction bases left unmatched: 5. The V gene's germline CDR1 is MNHEY and CDR2 SMNVEV (reference sequence). The CDR3 spans 16 residues. CDR3 coding DNA: TGTGCCAGCAGTTCAGGACTAGCGGGCCTCTCCTACGAGCAGTACTTC. This gives the protein CASSSGLAGLSYEQYF.

Many counts were recorded for this clonotype. V gene TRBV15 combines with J gene TRBJ1-4; 9 positions agree with TRBD1. Germline CDR1 is LNHNV and CDR2 is YYDKDF (reference sequence). This CDR3 contains 17 residues. V lost 0 bases, J lost 6 bases, and 8 bases stayed unmatched. The CDR3 DNA reads TGTGCCACCAGCAGAGATCTCCACAGGGGGCAAGATGAAAAACTGTTTTTT. Its protein product is CATSRDLHRGQDEKLFF.

This clonotype was observed a few times. This chain connects TRBV27 to TRBJ2-7; no clear D gene. This CDR3 has 13 amino acids. Per germline, CDR1 MNHEY and CDR2 SMNVEV (reference sequence). Trimming shortened V by 6 bases and J by 3 bases, and 12 bases separated the two germline ends. CDR3 sequence: CASSPFASYEQYF. CDR3 nucleotides: TGTGCCAGCAGCCCCTTCGCAAGCTACGAGCAGTACTTC.

This clonotype was seen at least ten times. The rearrangement uses TRBV6-1 and TRBJ1-3, with unresolved D. The germline gives CDR1 MNHNS, CDR2 SASEGT. Deletions cut 2 bases from V and 2 bases from J, with 13 bases between. The CDR3 has 16 amino acids. The CDR3 coding sequence is TGTGCCAGCAGTGAATTGGACCCCGACACTGGAAACACCATATATTTT. Its protein product is CASSELDPDTGNTIYF.

This clonotype appeared many times. The V and J genes are TRBV7-9 and TRBJ1-1; 9 nucleotides align to TRBD1. The CDR3 is 15 residues long. V lost 4 bases, J lost 4 bases, and 7 bases stayed unmatched. Germline-derived CDR1 and CDR2 are SEHNR and FQNEAQ (reference sequence). The DNA of the CDR3 is TGTGCCAGCAGCTCGAGGAGGACAGGGGCCACTGAAGCTTTCTTT. The encoded protein is CASSSRRTGATEAFF.

The V gene is TRBV2, the J gene TRBJ1-2; TRBD1 aligns across 9 bases. CDR1 and CDR2 (germline): SNHLY, FYNNEI. The CDR3 loop spans 13 amino acids. Losses at the gene ends were 5 bases for V and 7 bases for J; bases not matched to a gene: 5. This chain's CDR3 is CASSKQGAGGYTF. CDR3 nucleotides: TGTGCCAGCAGTAAACAGGGGGCCGGTGGCTACACCTTC.

The CDR3 here is CARDGGIQETQYF. The CDR3 DNA sequence: TGTGCCAGGGACGGAGGAATTCAAGAGACCCAGTACTTC. This chain joins TRBV2 and TRBJ2-5; possibly TRBD2 for D (5 bases). In germline, CDR1 is SNHLY, CDR2 FYNNEI. The CDR3 has 13 amino acids. V shed 9 bases and J shed 2 bases, with 13 bases lying between them.

There are a few counts of this clonotype. The J gene is TRBJ2-1, the V gene TRBV15; 8 bases fit TRBD2. The CDR3 sequence is 17 residues long. Per the germline V gene, CDR1 is LNHNV and CDR2 is YYDKDF (reference sequence). J was trimmed by 5 bases and V by 3 bases; bases with no gene match: 12. The CDR3 protein is CATSSLAGRASNNEQFF. As DNA, the CDR3 is TGTGCCACCAGCAGTTTAGCGGGGAGGGCCAGCAACAATGAGCAGTTCTTC. Together with reference TRBV15 and TRBJ2-1, the CDR3 gives the full variable domain: DAMVIQNPRYQVTQFGKPVTLSCSQTLNHNVMYWYQQKSSQAPKLLFHYYDKDFNNEADTPDNFQSRRPNTSFCFLDIRSPGLGDTAMYLCATSSLAGRASNNEQFFGPGTRLTVL.

The sample holds many counts of this clonotype. The genes are TRBV20-1 and TRBJ2-7; no clear D gene. This CDR3 has 16 residues. V dropped 0 bases and J dropped 1 base, with 16 bases sitting between them. Germline V gene sequence: CDR1 DFQATT, CDR2 SNEGSKA (reference sequence). CDR3 sequence (DNA): TGCAGTGCTAGAGATCCTTCGCGGTACGATTCCTACGAGCAGTACTTC. Its translation is CSARDPSRYDSYEQYF.

In its sample, this clonotype was seen many times. The V call is TRBV12-3 or TRBV12-4, the J call TRBJ1-5, with D tentatively TRBD1 (5 bases). CDR3 length: 16 residues. V was trimmed by 6 bases and J by 5 bases, leaving 20 bases between them. The CDR3 DNA reads as TGTGCCAGCAGCTCCGGCGGGGGAGTAGGTGATCAGCCCCAGCATTTT. As protein: CASSSGGGVGDQPQHF.

This clonotype was counted ten times or more. The chain links TRBV12-3 or TRBV12-4 to TRBJ1-1, with D unclear. The CDR3 extends over 14 amino acids. Deletions cut 8 bases from V and 6 bases from J, with 19 bases between. The CDR3 nucleotides read TGTGCCAGCTCTCCCGCCCGCCAGTTCGCTGAAGCTTTCTTT. Protein: CASSPARQFAEAFF.